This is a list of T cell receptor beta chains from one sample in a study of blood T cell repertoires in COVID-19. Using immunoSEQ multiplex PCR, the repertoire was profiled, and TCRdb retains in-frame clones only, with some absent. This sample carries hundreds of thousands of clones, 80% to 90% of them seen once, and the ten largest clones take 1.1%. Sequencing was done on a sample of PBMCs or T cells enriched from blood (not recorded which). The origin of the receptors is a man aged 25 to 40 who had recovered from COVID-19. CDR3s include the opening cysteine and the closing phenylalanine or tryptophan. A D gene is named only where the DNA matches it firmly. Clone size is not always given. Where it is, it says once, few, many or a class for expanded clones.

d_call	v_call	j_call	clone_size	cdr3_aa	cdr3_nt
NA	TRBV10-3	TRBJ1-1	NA	CAISVREGTEAFF	TGTGCCATCAGTGTAAGGGAGGGCACTGAAGCTTTCTTT
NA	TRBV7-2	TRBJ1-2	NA	CASSLHDRQLGGYTF	TGTGCCAGCAGCCTACACGACAGGCAGTTAGGCGGCTACACCTTC
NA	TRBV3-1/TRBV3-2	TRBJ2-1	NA	CASSPRYNEQFF	TGTGCCAGCAGCCCTCGCTACAATGAGCAGTTCTTC
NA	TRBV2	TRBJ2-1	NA	CARQGDGGDRSSYNEQFF	TGTGCCAGGCAAGGTGATGGAGGCGACCGGAGCTCCTACAATGAGCAGTTCTTC
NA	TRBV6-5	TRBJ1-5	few	CASTEQVLNQPQHF	TGTGCCAGCACCGAGCAGGTATTGAATCAGCCCCAGCATTTT
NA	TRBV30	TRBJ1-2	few	CAWRGRPWFYGYTF	TGTGCCTGGAGGGGCAGACCCTGGTTCTATGGCTACACCTTC
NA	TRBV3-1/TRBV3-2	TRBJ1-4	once	CASSQDLADEKLFF	TGTGCCAGCAGCCAAGATCTCGCGGATGAAAAACTGTTTTTT
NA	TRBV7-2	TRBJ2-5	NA	CASSLGEAQYF	TGTGCCAGCAGCCTTGGAGAGGCCCAGTACTTC
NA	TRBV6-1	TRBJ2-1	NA	CASSEKGVGEQFF	TGTGCCAGCAGTGAAAAGGGGGTTGGTGAGCAGTTCTTC
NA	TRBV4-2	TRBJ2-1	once	CASSQGRDSGRWNEQFF	TGTGCCAGCAGCCAAGGCCGTGACTCAGGGCGGTGGAATGAGCAGTTCTTC
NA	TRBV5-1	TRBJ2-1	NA	CASSSQAVLYNEQFF	TGCGCCAGCAGTTCACAAGCGGTCCTCTACAATGAGCAGTTCTTC
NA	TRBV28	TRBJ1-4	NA	CASSYRSGANEKLFF	TGTGCCAGCAGTTACCGGTCGGGTGCTAATGAAAAACTGTTTTTT
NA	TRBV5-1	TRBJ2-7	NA	CARRGGEASGSYEQYF	TGCGCCCGCAGGGGGGGGGAGGCTAGCGGCTCCTACGAGCAGTACTTC
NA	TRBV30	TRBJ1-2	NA	CAWKPQGIDYGYTF	TGTGCCTGGAAGCCTCAGGGCATTGACTATGGCTACACCTTC
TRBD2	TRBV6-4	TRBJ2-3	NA	CASRTSGNSDTQYF	TGTGCCAGCAGAACTAGCGGGAATTCAGATACGCAGTATTTT
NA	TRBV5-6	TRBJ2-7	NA	CASSSLTGSKDEQYF	TGTGCCAGCAGCTCCTTGACAGGCTCTAAGGACGAGCAGTACTTC
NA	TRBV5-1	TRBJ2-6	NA	CASSLSGGPSGANVLTF	TGCGCCAGCAGCTTGTCCGGTGGGCCCTCTGGGGCCAACGTCCTGACTTTC
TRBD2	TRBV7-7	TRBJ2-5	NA	CASSAQLAGGQTQYF	TGTGCCAGCAGCGCCCAACTAGCGGGAGGGCAGACCCAGTACTTC
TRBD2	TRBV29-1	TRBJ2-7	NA	CSATSGPFYEQYF	TGCAGCGCGACTAGCGGGCCCTTCTACGAGCAGTACTTC
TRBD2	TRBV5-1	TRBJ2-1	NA	CASSGLAGGDEQFF	TGCGCCAGCAGCGGACTAGCGGGAGGGGATGAGCAGTTCTTC
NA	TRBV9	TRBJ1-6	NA	CASSHVGGRGVSPLHF	TGTGCCAGCTCCCACGTTGGGGGCAGGGGTGTTTCACCCCTCCACTTT
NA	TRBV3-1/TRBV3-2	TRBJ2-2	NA	CASRAGQLNTGELFF	TGTGCCAGCAGGGCGGGACAGCTGAACACCGGGGAGCTGTTTTTT
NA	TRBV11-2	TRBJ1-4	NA	CASSLGDNEKLFF	TGTGCCAGCAGCTTAGGAGATAATGAAAAACTGTTTTTT
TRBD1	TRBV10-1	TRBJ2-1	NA	CASSALRTGGGEQFF	TGCGCCAGCAGCGCCCTTCGAACAGGGGGAGGAGAGCAGTTCTTC
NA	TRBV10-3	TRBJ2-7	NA	CAISLTDSYEQYF	TGTGCCATCAGCCTGACAGACTCCTACGAGCAGTACTTC
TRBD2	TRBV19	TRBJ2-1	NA	CASSTLAGGAYNEQFF	TGTGCCAGTAGTACACTAGCGGGAGGTGCCTACAATGAGCAGTTCTTC
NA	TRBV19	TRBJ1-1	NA	CASTQGFTEAFF	TGTGCCAGTACCCAGGGGTTCACTGAAGCTTTCTTT
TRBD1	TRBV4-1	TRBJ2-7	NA	CASSHTGTDSSYEQYF	TGCGCCAGCAGCCATACCGGGACAGATAGCTCCTACGAGCAGTACTTC
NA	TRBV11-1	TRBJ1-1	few	CASSLKGMNTEAFF	TGTGCCAGCAGCTTAAAGGGGATGAACACTGAAGCTTTCTTT
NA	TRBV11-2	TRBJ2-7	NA	CASSFLTYEQYF	TGTGCCAGCAGCTTCCTTACCTACGAGCAGTACTTC
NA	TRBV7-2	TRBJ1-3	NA	CASTPQDWVTTIYF	TGTGCCAGCACCCCCCAGGATTGGGTGACCACCATATATTTT
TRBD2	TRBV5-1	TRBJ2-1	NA	CASSPSGIYEQFF	TGCGCCAGCAGCCCTAGCGGGATCTATGAGCAGTTCTTC
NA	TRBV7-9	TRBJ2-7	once	CASSSEITSGEQYF	TGTGCCAGCAGCTCAGAAATTACGAGCGGGGAGCAGTACTTC
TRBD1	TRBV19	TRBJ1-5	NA	CASSIKTGIQYSNQPQHF	TGTGCCAGTAGTATCAAGACAGGGATTCAGTATAGCAATCAGCCCCAGCATTTT
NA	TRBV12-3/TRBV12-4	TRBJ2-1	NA	CASSSDSSNEQFF	TGTGCCAGCAGTTCCGACAGTAGCAATGAGCAGTTCTTC
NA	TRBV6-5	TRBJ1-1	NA	CAIRGSNTEAFF	TGTGCAATACGAGGGTCCAACACTGAAGCTTTCTTT
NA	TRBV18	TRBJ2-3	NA	CASSPLLTDTQYF	TGTGCCAGCTCACCACTCCTCACAGATACGCAGTATTTT
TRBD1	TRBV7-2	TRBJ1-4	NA	CASSTDRVGEKLFF	TGTGCCAGCAGCACAGACAGGGTAGGGGAAAAACTGTTTTTT
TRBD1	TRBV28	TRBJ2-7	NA	CASSSGQGAGEQYF	TGTGCCAGCAGTAGCGGGCAGGGGGCGGGGGAGCAGTACTTC
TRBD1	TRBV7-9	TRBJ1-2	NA	CASSLAQGGDYGYTF	TGTGCCAGCAGCTTAGCCCAAGGGGGCGACTATGGCTACACCTTC
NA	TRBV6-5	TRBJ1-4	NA	CASSRSGTLGEKLFF	TGTGCCAGCAGTAGATCCGGGACTTTAGGCGAAAAACTGTTTTTT
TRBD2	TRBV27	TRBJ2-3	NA	CASSLWGRGGTDTQYF	TGTGCCAGCAGTTTATGGGGGCGGGGGGGCACAGATACGCAGTATTTT
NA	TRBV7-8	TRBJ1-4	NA	CASSLDTPNEKLFF	TGTGCCAGCAGCTTGGACACTCCGAATGAAAAACTGTTTTTT
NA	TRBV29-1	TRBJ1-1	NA	CSVGGGNTEAFF	TGCAGCGTTGGCGGGGGGAACACTGAAGCTTTCTTT
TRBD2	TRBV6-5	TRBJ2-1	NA	CASSYSASGGNEQFF	TGTGCCAGCAGTTACTCGGCTAGCGGGGGCAATGAGCAGTTCTTC
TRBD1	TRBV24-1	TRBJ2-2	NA	CATSDPGQGNTGELFF	TGTGCCACCAGTGACCCTGGACAGGGGAACACCGGGGAGCTGTTTTTT
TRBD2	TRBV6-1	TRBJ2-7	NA	CASSEPGRGSYEQYF	TGTGCCAGCAGTGAACCCGGGAGGGGCTCCTACGAGCAGTACTTC
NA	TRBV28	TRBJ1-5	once	CASSSFGGGQPQHF	TGTGCCAGCAGTTCCTTTGGGGGCGGGCAGCCCCAGCATTTT
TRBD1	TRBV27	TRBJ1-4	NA	CASSSGRGRGFEKLFF	TGTGCCAGCAGCTCCGGGAGGGGGCGAGGATTTGAAAAACTGTTTTTT
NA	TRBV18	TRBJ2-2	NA	CASSPVEVIPGELFF	TGTGCCAGCTCACCGGTCGAGGTCATTCCCGGGGAGCTGTTTTTT
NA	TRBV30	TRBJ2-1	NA	CAWSSKQMGNEQFF	TGTGCCTGGAGTTCGAAACAGATGGGCAATGAGCAGTTCTTC
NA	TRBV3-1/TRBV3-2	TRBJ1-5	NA	CASSQRQDLNQPQHF	TGTGCCAGCAGCCAACGACAGGACCTCAATCAGCCCCAGCATTTT
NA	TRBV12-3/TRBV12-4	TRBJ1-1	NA	CASSLAGGFAFF	TGTGCCAGCAGTTTAGCGGGGGGGTTTGCTTTCTTT
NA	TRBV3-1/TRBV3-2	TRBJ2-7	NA	CASSQDLYDFRRSSYEQYF	TGTGCCAGCAGCCAAGATCTTTACGATTTCCGCAGGTCCTCCTACGAGCAGTACTTC
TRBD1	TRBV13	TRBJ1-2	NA	CASSLAQGVGGYTF	TGTGCCAGCAGCTTAGCTCAGGGGGTTGGCGGCTACACCTTC